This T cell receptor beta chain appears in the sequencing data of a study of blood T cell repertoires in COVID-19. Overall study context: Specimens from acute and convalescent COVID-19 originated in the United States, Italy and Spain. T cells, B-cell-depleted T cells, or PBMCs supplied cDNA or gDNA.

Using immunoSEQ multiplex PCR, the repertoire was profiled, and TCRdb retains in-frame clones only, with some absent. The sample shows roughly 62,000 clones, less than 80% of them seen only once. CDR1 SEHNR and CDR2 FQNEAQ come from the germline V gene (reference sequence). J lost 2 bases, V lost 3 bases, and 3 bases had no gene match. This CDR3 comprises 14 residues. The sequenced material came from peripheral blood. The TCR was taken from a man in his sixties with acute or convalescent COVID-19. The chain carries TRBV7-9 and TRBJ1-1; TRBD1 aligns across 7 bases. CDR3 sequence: CASSFGTVNTEAFF. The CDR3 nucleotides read TGTGCCAGCAGCTTCGGGACAGTAAACACTGAAGCTTTCTTT.